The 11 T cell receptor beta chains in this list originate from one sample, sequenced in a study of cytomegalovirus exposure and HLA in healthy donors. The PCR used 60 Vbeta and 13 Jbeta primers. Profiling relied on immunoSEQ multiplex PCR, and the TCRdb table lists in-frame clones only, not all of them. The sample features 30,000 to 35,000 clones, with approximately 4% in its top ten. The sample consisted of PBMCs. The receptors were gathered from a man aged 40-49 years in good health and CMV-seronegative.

The CDR3 region has the DNA TGTGCCAGCAGTTTAGGGTTAGGAGGTTATGGCTACACCTTC. Amino acids: CASSLGLGGYGYTF. The rearrangement links TRBV28 to TRBJ1-2, with no clear D. CDR1 is MDHEN, CDR2 SYDVKM, per germline. V was pared by 2 bases and J by 5 bases, with 12 bases between. The CDR3 has 14 residues.

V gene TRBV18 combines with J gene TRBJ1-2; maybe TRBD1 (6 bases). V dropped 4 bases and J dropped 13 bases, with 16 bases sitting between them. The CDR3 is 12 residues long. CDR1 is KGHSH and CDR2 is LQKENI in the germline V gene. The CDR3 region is CASSLDSPGFTF. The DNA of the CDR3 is TGTGCCAGCTCACTGGACAGCCCAGGGTTCACCTTC.

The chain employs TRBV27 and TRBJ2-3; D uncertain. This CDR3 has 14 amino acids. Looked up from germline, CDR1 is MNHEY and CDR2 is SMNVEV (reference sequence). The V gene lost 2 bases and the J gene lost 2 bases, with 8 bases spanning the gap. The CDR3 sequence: CASSLSKITDTQYF. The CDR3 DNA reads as TGTGCCAGCAGTTTAAGCAAAATCACAGATACGCAGTATTTT.

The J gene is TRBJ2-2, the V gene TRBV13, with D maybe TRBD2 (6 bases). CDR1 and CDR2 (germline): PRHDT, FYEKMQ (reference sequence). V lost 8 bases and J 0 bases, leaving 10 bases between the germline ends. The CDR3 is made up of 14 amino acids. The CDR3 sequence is CASRGSPNTGELFF. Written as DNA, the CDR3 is TGTGCCAGCCGGGGGAGTCCGAACACCGGGGAGCTGTTTTTT.

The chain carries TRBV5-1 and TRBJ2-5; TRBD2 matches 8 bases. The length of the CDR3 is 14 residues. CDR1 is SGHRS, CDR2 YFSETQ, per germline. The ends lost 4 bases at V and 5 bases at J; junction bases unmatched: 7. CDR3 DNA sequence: TGCGCCAGCAGCCCCGGGACTAGTTTTGAGACCCAGTACTTC. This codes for CASSPGTSFETQYF. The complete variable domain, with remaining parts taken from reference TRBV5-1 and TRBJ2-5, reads KAGVTQTPRYLIKTRGQQVTLSCSPISGHRSVSWYQQTPGQGLQFLFEYFSETQRNKGNFPGRFSGRQFSNSRSEMNVSTLELGDSALYLCASSPGTSFETQYFGPGTRLLVL.

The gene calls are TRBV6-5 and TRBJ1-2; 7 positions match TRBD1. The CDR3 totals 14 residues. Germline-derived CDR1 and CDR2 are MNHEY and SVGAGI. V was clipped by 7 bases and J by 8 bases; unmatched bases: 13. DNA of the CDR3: TGTGCCAGCAAAACGGGGCAGGGGGACGGGGGCTACACCTTC. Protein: CASKTGQGDGGYTF.

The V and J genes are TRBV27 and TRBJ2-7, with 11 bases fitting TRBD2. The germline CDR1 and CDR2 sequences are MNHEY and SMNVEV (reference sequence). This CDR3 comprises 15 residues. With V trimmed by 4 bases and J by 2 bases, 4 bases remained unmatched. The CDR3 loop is CASSSRLAGTYEQYF. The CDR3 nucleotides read TGTGCCAGCAGTTCCCGACTAGCGGGAACCTACGAGCAGTACTTC.

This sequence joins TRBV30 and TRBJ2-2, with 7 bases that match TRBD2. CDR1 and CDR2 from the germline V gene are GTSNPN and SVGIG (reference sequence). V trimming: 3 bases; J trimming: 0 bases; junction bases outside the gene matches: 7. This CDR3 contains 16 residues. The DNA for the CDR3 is TGTGCCTGGAGCGCGGAGGCGGGGGCGAACACCGGGGAGCTGTTTTTT. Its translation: CAWSAEAGANTGELFF.

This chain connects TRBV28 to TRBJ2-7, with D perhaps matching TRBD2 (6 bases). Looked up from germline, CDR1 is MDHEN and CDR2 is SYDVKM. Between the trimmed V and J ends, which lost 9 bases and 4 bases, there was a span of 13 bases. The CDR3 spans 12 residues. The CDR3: CASQGGGYEQYF. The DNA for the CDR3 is TGTGCCAGTCAGGGAGGCGGATACGAGCAGTACTTC.

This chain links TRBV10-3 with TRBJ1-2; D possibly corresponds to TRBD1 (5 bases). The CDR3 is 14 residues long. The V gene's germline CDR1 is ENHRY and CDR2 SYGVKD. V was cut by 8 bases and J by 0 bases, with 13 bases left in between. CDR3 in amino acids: CAIGKTAANYGYTF. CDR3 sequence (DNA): TGTGCCATCGGAAAGACAGCAGCTAACTATGGCTACACCTTC.

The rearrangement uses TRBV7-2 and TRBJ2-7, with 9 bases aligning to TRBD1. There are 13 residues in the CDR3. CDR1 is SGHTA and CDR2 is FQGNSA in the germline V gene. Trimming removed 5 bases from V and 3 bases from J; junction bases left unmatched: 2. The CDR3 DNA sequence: TGTGCCAGCAGCCGGGACAGGGTCTACGAGCAGTACTTC. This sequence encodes CASSRDRVYEQYF.